What follows describes a single TCR beta chain. The record originates from a study of cytotoxic CD8 clonotypes in ibrutinib-treated CLL. Study context: For this cohort, patients were about a dozen relapsed/refractory and 15 treatment-naive, while about 17 were IGHV unmutated. Complete response was seen in 2 patients and partial in about 24; around twelve progressed and roughly 14 stayed remitted after a median roughly 70 months.

This table comes from immunoSEQ multiplex PCR, and its TCRdb copy is limited to in-frame clones, with some not included. Among 150,000 to 200,000 clones, around nine tenths were seen once, and the ten largest hold 3% to 3.5%. Sequencing was performed on PBMCs, taken at disease progression, from a patient treated with ibrutinib. This TCR was recovered from a human donor with chronic lymphocytic leukemia.

In nucleotides, the CDR3 is TGCGCCAGCAGCTTGGCCTGGCCGTTTGGAAACACCATATATTTT. Translating gives CASSLAWPFGNTIYF. The rearrangement links TRBV5-1 to TRBJ1-3; no firm D call. The CDR3 has 15 residues. V lost 0 bases and J lost 3, with 10 bases in between. Germline V gene lookup returns CDR1 SGHRS and CDR2 YFSETQ.